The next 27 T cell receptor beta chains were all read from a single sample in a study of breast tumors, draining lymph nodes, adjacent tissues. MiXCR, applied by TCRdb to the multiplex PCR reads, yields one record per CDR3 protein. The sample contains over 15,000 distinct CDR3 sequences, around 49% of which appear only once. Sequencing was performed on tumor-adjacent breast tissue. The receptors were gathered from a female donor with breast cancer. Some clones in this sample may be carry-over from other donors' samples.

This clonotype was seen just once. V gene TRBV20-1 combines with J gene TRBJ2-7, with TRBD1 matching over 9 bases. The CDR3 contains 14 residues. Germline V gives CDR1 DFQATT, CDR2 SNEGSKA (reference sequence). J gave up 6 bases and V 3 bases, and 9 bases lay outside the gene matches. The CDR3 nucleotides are TGCAGTGCTAGTCGGGGACAGGGTATCCTCGAGCAGTACTTC. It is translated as CSASRGQGILEQYF.

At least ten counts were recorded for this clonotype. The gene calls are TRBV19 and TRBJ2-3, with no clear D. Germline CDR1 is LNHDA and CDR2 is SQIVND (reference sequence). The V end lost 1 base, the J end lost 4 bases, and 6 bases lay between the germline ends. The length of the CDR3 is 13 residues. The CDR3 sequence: CASSIVRADTQYF. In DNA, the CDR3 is TGTGCCAGTAGTATAGTTAGGGCAGATACGCAGTATTTT.

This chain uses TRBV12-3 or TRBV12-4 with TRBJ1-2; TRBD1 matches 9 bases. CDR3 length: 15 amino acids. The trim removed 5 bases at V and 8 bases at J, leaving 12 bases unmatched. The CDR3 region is CASSETGTGKYGYTF. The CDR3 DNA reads TGTGCCAGCAGTGAAACCGGGACAGGGAAATACGGCTACACCTTC.

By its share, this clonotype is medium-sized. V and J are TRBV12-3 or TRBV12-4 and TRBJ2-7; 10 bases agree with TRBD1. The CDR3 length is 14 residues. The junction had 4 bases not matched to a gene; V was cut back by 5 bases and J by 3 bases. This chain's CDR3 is CASSPRTGGYEQYF. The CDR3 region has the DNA TGTGCCAGCAGTCCGAGGACAGGGGGCTACGAGCAGTACTTC.

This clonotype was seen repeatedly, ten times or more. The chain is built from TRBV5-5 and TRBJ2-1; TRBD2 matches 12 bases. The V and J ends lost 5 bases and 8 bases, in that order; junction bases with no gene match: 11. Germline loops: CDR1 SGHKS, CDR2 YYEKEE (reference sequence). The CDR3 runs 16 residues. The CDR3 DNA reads TGTGCCAGCAGACCACTACTAGCGGGAGGAAGTGATGAGCAGTTCTTC. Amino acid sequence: CASRPLLAGGSDEQFF.

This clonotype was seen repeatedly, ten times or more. CDR3 sequence reads: CASSPLVDTQYF. CDR3 bases: TGTGCCAGCAGCCCCCTCGTGGATACGCAGTATTTT. The genes are TRBV11-2 and TRBJ2-3; no clear D gene. V lost 5 bases and J lost 6, with 9 bases in between. Germline CDR1 is SGHAT and CDR2 is FQNNGV. The CDR3 has 12 residues.

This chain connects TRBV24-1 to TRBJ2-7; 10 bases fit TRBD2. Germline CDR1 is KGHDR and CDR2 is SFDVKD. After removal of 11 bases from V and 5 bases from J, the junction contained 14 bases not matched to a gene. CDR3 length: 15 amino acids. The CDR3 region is CAIALGSGRNHEQYF. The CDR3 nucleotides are TGTGCCATCGCCCTTGGTAGCGGGAGGAACCACGAGCAGTACTTC.

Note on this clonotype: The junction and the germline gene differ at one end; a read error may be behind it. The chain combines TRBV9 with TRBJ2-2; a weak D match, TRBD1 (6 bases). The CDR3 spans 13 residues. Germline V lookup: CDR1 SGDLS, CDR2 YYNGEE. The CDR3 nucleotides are TGTGCCTGCAGCTCTCAGGGGTTCGGTGAGCTGTTTTTT. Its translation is CACSSQGFGELFF. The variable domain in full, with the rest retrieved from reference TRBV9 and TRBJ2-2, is DSGVTQTPKHLITATGQRVTLRCSPRSGDLSVYWYQQSLDQGLQFLIQYYNGEERAKGNILERFSAQQFPDLHSELNLSSLELGDSALYFCACSSQGFGELFFGEGSRLTVL.

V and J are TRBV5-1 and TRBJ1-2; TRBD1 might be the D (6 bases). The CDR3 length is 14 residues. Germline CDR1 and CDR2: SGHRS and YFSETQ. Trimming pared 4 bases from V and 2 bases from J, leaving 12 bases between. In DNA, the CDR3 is TGCGCCAGCAGCATCGACCAGGGGAACTATGGCTACACCTTC. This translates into CASSIDQGNYGYTF.

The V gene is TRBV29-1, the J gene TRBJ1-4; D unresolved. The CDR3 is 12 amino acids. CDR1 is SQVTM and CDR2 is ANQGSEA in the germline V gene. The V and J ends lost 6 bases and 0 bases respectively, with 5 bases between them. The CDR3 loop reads CSVAATNEKLFF. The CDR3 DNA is TGCAGCGTGGCTGCAACTAATGAAAAACTGTTTTTT.

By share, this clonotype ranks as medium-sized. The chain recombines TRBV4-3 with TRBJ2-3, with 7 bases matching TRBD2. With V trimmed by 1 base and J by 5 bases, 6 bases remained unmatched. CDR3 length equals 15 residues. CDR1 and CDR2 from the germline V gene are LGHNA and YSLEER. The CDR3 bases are TGCGCCAGCAGCCAAGGCGCTAGCGGAGGAGATACGCAGTATTTT. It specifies CASSQGASGGDTQYF.

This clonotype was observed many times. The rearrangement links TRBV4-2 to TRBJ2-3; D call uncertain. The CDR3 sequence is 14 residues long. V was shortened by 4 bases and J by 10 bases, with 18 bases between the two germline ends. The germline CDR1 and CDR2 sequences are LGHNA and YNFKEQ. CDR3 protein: CASSRARTLSPQYF. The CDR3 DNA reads TGTGCCAGCAGCCGGGCCAGGACCCTCTCTCCGCAGTATTTT.

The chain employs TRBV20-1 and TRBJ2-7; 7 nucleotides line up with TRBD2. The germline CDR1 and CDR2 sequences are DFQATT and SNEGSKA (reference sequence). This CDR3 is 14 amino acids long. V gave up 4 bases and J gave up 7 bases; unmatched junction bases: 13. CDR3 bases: TGCAGTGCTACTCCTAGCGGACCCTACAATGAGCAGTACTTC. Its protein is CSATPSGPYNEQYF.

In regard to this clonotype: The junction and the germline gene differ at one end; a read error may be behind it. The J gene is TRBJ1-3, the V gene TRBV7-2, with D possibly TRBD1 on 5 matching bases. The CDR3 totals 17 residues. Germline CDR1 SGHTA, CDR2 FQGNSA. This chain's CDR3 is CASSLRSGGRTGNTIYF. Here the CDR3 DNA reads TGCGCCAGCAGCTTACGTTCCGGGGGTAGGACTGGAAACACCATATATTTT.

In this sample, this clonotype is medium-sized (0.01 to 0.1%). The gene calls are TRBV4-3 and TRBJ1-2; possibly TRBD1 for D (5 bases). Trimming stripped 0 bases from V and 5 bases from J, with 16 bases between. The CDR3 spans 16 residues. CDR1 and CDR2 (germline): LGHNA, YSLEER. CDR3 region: CASSQDPFERGYGYTF. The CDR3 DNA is TGCGCCAGCAGCCAAGATCCTTTTGAGCGGGGGTATGGCTACACCTTC.

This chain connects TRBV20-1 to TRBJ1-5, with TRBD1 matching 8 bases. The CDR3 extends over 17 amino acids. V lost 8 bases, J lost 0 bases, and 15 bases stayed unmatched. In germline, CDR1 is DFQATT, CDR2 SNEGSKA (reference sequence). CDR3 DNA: TGCAGTTCATTCTCTGACAGGGGCGGTCATAGCAATCAGCCCCAGCATTTT. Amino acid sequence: CSSFSDRGGHSNQPQHF.

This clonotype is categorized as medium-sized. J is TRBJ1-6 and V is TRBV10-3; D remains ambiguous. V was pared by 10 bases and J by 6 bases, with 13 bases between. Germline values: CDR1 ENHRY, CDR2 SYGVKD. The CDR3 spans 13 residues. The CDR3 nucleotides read TGTGCCACTTTGGCGGCCTCTAATTCACCCCTCCACTTT. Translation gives CATLAASNSPLHF.

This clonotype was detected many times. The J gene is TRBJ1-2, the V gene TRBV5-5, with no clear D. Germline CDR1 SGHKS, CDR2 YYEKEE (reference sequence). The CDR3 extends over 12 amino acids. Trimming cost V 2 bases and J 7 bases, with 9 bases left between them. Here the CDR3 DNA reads TGTGCCAGCAGCTTTTCTTTGGGTGGCTACACCTTC. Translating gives CASSFSLGGYTF.

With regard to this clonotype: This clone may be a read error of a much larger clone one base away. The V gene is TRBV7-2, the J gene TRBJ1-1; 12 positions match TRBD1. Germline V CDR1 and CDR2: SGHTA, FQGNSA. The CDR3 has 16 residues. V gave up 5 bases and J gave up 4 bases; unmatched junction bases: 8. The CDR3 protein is CASSQGQGAAVTEAFF. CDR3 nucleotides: TGTGCCAGCAGCCAGGGACAGGGGGCCGCCGTCACTGAAGCTTTCTTT.

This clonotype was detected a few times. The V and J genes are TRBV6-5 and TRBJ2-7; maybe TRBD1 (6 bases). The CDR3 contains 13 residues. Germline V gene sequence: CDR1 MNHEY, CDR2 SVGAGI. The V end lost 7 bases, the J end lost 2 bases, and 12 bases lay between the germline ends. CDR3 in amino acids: CASIVPGAYEQYF. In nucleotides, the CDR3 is TGTGCCAGCATCGTCCCAGGGGCCTACGAGCAGTACTTC.

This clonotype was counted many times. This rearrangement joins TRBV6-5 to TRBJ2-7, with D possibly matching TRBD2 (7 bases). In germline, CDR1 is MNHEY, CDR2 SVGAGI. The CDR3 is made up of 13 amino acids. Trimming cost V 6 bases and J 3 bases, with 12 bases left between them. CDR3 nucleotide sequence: TGTGCCAGCAGGGGGGGCGGGAGCTACGAGCAGTACTTC. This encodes CASRGGGSYEQYF.

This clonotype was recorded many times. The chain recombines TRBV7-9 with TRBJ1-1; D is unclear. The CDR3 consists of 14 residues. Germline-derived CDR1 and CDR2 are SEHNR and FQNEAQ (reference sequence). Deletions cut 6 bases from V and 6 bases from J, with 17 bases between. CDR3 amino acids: CASRFISDGSEAFF. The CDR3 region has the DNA TGTGCCAGCAGATTTATCTCGGACGGATCTGAAGCTTTCTTT. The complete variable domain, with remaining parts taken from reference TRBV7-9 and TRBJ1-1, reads DTGVSQNPRHKITKRGQNVTFRCDPISEHNRLYWYRQTLGQGPEFLTYFQNEAQLEKSRLLSDRFSAERPKGSFSTLEIQRTEQGDSAMYLCASRFISDGSEAFFGQGTRLTVV.

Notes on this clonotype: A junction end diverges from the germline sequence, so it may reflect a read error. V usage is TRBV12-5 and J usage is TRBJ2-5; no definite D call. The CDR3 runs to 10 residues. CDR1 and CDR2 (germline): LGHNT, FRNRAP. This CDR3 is CAGGIETQYF. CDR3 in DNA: TGCGCTGGTGGGATAGAGACCCAGTACTTC.

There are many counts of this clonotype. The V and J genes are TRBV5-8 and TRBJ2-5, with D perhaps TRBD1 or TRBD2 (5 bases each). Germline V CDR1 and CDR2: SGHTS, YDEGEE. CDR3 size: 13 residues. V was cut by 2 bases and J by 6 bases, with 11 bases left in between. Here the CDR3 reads CASSFWGKKTQYF. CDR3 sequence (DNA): TGTGCCAGCAGCTTCTGGGGGAAAAAGACCCAGTACTTC.

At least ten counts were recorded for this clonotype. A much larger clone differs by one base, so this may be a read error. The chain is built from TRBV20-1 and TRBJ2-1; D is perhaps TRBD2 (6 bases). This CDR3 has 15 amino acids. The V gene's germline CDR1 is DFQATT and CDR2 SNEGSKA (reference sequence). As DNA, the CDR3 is TGCAGTGCTAGCAGCGGGTTATTCTCCTCCAATGAGCAGTTCTTC. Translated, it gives CSASSGLFSSNEQFF.

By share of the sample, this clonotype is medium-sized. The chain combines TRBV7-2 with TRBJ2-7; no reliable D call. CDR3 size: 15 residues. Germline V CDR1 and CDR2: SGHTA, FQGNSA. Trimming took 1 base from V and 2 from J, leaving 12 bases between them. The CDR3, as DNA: TGTGCCAGCAGCTTAGAATCTTCAGGAACCTACGAGCAGTACTTC. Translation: CASSLESSGTYEQYF.

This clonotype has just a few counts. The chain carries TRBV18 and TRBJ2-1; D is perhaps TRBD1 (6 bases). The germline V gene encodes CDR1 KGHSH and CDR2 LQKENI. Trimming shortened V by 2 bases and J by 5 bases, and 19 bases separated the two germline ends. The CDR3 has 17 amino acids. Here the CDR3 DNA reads TGTGCCAGCTCACCATCAGCTACAGGGTATGGGAACAATGAGCAGTTCTTC. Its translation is CASSPSATGYGNNEQFF.